This entry lists 25 T cell receptor beta chains sequenced from one sample in a study of cytomegalovirus exposure and HLA in healthy donors. The study ran its PCR with 60 Vbeta and 13 Jbeta primers. The assay was immunoSEQ multiplex PCR, and TCRdb's table has in-frame clones only and misses some. The sample carries fewer than 200,000 clones, over 60% recorded once. Specimen: PBMCs. The origin of the receptors is a man aged 35 to 55 in good health and CMV-seropositive.

The chain joins TRBV28 to TRBJ2-7; a weak D match, TRBD1 (5 bases). Per the germline V gene, CDR1 is MDHEN and CDR2 is SYDVKM. Trimming removed 4 bases from V and 2 bases from J, with 18 bases in between. The CDR3 has 16 residues. The CDR3 bases are TGTGCCAGCAGTTCTCCTGCTAGGCCAGGGACCTACGAGCAGTACTTC. Translating gives CASSSPARPGTYEQYF. Complete variable domain (other parts from reference TRBV28 and TRBJ2-7): DVKVTQSSRYLVKRTGEKVFLECVQDMDHENMFWYRQDPGLGLRLIYFSYDVKMKEKGDIPEGYSVSREKKERFSLILESASTNQTSMYLCASSSPARPGTYEQYFGPGTRLTVT.

This chain joins TRBV6-5 and TRBJ2-5; 12 bases line up with TRBD2. Germline CDR1 is MNHEY and CDR2 is SVGAGI. V shed 7 bases and J 5 bases; nucleotides not matched to a gene: 5. The CDR3 has 14 amino acids. The chain's CDR3 is CASTRLAGVETQYF. CDR3 nucleotide sequence: TGTGCCAGCACCAGACTAGCGGGAGTGGAGACCCAGTACTTC.

The genes are TRBV10-2 and TRBJ2-2; TRBD1 is a possible D gene (7 bases). This CDR3 spans 16 amino acids. The V gene lost 6 bases and the J gene lost 3 bases, with 17 bases spanning the gap. CDR1 is WSHSY, CDR2 SAAADI, per germline. The CDR3 region has the DNA TGCGCCAGCAGCCGCACAGACAGGGAGGACACCGGGGAGCTGTTTTTT. It specifies CASSRTDREDTGELFF.

This chain joins TRBV9 and TRBJ1-1; D uncertain. Germline CDR1 and CDR2: SGDLS and YYNGEE. The V gene lost 0 bases and the J gene lost 0 bases, with 6 bases spanning the gap. The CDR3 consists of 14 residues. CDR3 coding DNA: TGTGCCAGCAGCGTAGGGCCTCTGAACACTGAAGCTTTCTTT. Translation gives CASSVGPLNTEAFF.

The CDR3 protein is CASSEAAGGPETQYF. CDR3 DNA sequence: TGTGCCAGCAGTGAAGCAGCGGGAGGGCCAGAGACCCAGTACTTC. The chain carries TRBV6-4 and TRBJ2-5; 10 bases match TRBD2. There are 15 residues in the CDR3. Germline V gene sequence: CDR1 MRHNA, CDR2 SNTAGT. J lost 4 bases, V lost 3 bases, and 5 bases had no gene match.

The rearrangement links TRBV9 to TRBJ2-7; no definite D call. The J call may be faulty, since TRBJ2-5 better matches the DNA end. Germline-derived CDR1 and CDR2 are SGDLS and YYNGEE. The length of the CDR3 is 13 residues. Here the CDR3 reads CASSVQVQETQYF. DNA for the CDR3: TGTGCCAGCAGCGTACAGGTCCAAGAGACCCAGTACTTC.

This chain connects TRBV2 to TRBJ2-4; D possibly corresponds to TRBD1 (8 bases). CDR1 SNHLY and CDR2 FYNNEI come from the germline V gene. Trimming cost V 7 bases and J 6 bases, with 16 bases left between them. This CDR3 contains 14 residues. The CDR3 sequence: CASILQGEGNIQYF. CDR3 DNA: TGTGCCAGCATTTTACAGGGGGAGGGAAACATTCAGTACTTC.

The V gene is TRBV28, the J gene TRBJ1-4; D remains ambiguous. V gave up 6 bases and J gave up 4 bases, with 15 bases separating them. The CDR3 has 15 amino acids. Germline V CDR1 and CDR2: MDHEN, SYDVKM. Written as DNA, the CDR3 is TGTGCCAGCAGCCTATTTACAGAAGATAATGAAAAACTGTTTTTT. Its translation: CASSLFTEDNEKLFF.

The chain combines TRBV7-8 with TRBJ2-5; 8 nucleotides line up with TRBD1. Losses at the gene ends were 4 bases for V and 7 bases for J; bases not matched to a gene: 5. This CDR3 region has 13 residues. Germline CDR1 SGHVS, CDR2 FQNEAQ. CDR3 sequence: CASSSDRGRTQYF. The CDR3 region has the DNA TGTGCCAGCAGCTCTGACAGGGGACGGACCCAGTACTTC.

The chain joins TRBV12-5 to TRBJ1-5, with D uncertain. Germline CDR1 is LGHNT and CDR2 is FRNRAP. Between the trimmed V and J ends, which lost 4 bases and 1 base, there was a span of 14 bases. The CDR3 is made up of 16 amino acids. This chain's CDR3 is CASGSPGQDSNQPQHF. The CDR3 DNA sequence: TGTGCTAGTGGTTCCCCGGGTCAAGACAGCAATCAGCCCCAGCATTTT.

J is TRBJ2-7 and V is TRBV10-3; D is ambiguous. The CDR3 extends over 13 amino acids. Trimming stripped 11 bases from V and 5 bases from J, with 19 bases between. From germline, CDR1 is ENHRY and CDR2 SYGVKD. The chain's CDR3 is CAASRSPRDEQYF. The CDR3 nucleotides read TGTGCCGCCTCACGGTCCCCACGAGACGAGCAGTACTTC.

This chain connects TRBV9 to TRBJ2-2, with a tentative D call TRBD1 (6 bases). V was trimmed by 4 bases and J by 4 bases, leaving 11 bases between them. The CDR3 spans 14 residues. Germline V gene data show CDR1 as SGDLS and CDR2 as YYNGEE. The CDR3 spells CASSTGTTTGELFF. The CDR3 nucleotides read TGTGCCAGCAGCACCGGGACAACCACCGGGGAGCTGTTTTTT.

This rearrangement joins TRBV27 to TRBJ2-1; a possible D gene is TRBD1 (5 bases). The CDR3 runs to 15 residues. V was cut by 5 bases and J by 0 bases, with 11 bases left in between. Germline V gene lookup returns CDR1 MNHEY and CDR2 SMNVEV (reference sequence). The CDR3 region has the DNA TGTGCCAGCAGTCGCCAGGGAAGCTCCTACAATGAGCAGTTCTTC. Amino acid sequence: CASSRQGSSYNEQFF.

The chain employs TRBV30 and TRBJ1-1; weak D call: TRBD1 (5 bases). Germline V gene data show CDR1 as GTSNPN and CDR2 as SVGIG (reference sequence). There are 12 residues in the CDR3. V was clipped by 4 bases and J by 3 bases, with 9 bases between them. In DNA form, the CDR3 reads TGTGCCTGGACCTCAGGGCACACTGAAGCTTTCTTT. Translated, it gives CAWTSGHTEAFF.

This chain links TRBV19 with TRBJ2-7; 7 bases map to TRBD1. The V gene end was trimmed by 1 base and the J gene end by 3 bases; junction bases not matched to a gene: 6. Germline lookup yields CDR1 LNHDA and CDR2 SQIVND (reference sequence). CDR3 length: 15 amino acids. This chain's CDR3 is CASSIGETGNYEQYF. CDR3 sequence (DNA): TGTGCCAGTAGTATAGGCGAGACAGGGAACTACGAGCAGTACTTC.

This clone has more than one count but fewer than ten. The chain employs TRBV29-1 and TRBJ2-2; 7 nucleotides match TRBD1. J gave up 4 bases and V 6 bases, and 8 bases lay outside the gene matches. This CDR3 spans 14 amino acids. The germline V gene encodes CDR1 SQVTM and CDR2 ANQGSEA. DNA for the CDR3: TGCAGCGTGGGGGACAGCGGATTCACCGGGGAGCTGTTTTTT. It encodes CSVGDSGFTGELFF.

This sequence joins TRBV6-5 and TRBJ2-7, with a possible D match to TRBD2 (5 bases). Germline CDR1 reads MNHEY; CDR2 reads SVGAGI. V was trimmed by 5 bases and J by 5 bases, leaving 10 bases between them. CDR3 length equals 12 residues. Here the CDR3 reads CASSPGVHEQYF. DNA for the CDR3: TGTGCCAGCAGTCCCGGGGTCCACGAGCAGTACTTC.

This clone appeared once. The V and J genes are TRBV10-1 and TRBJ2-5, with 8 bases that match TRBD1. V lost 5 bases and J lost 5; bases outside the gene matches: 7. The CDR3 is made up of 14 amino acids. The germline V gene has CDR1 WNHNN and CDR2 SYGVQD (reference sequence). CDR3 nucleotide sequence: TGCGCCAGCAGTCGGGACAGGAGAGGGGAGACCCAGTACTTC. Its translation is CASSRDRRGETQYF.

The DNA for the CDR3 is TGTGCCAGCAGCTTAGAGGGACTTCACTACGAGCAGTACTTC. Residues: CASSLEGLHYEQYF. J is TRBJ2-7 and V is TRBV7-8, with a weak D call TRBD2 (6 bases). The germline gives CDR1 SGHVS, CDR2 FQNEAQ. The CDR3 loop spans 14 amino acids. Trimming cost V 1 base and J 3 bases, with 10 bases left between them. Looking up the rest from reference TRBV7-8 and TRBJ2-7 gives the full variable domain: GAGVSQSPRYKVAKRGQDVALRCDPISGHVSLFWYQQALGQGPEFLTYFQNEAQLDKSGLPSDRFFAERPEGSVSTLKIQRTQQEDSAVYLCASSLEGLHYEQYFGPGTRLTVT.

The chain combines TRBV11-2 with TRBJ1-2, with 10 nucleotides matching TRBD1. This CDR3 contains 14 residues. V shed 4 bases and J 7 bases; nucleotides not matched to a gene: 6. The germline V gene has CDR1 SGHAT and CDR2 FQNNGV. CDR3 sequence (DNA): TGTGCCAGCAGCTCTCGGGACAGGGGTTTTGGCTACACCTTC. This translates into CASSSRDRGFGYTF.

The genes are TRBV11-3 and TRBJ2-7; TRBD2 agrees at 9 bases. Germline assignment: CDR1 SGHNT and CDR2 YENEEA. The V gene end was trimmed by 5 bases and the J gene end by 3 bases; junction bases not matched to a gene: 2. CDR3 length: 13 amino acids. CDR3 DNA: TGTGCCAGCAGCGCAGCGGGGGGCTACGAGCAGTACTTC. As protein: CASSAAGGYEQYF.

This clone showed up just once. This rearrangement joins TRBV9 to TRBJ2-1, with TRBD2 matching 7 bases. The junction had 6 bases not matched to a gene; V was cut back by 0 bases and J by 3 bases. Germline V gene data show CDR1 as SGDLS and CDR2 as YYNGEE. CDR3 length equals 16 residues. The DNA for the CDR3 is TGTGCCAGCAGCGTAGGTGGCGGGAGAATCTACAATGAGCAGTTCTTC. Its protein is CASSVGGGRIYNEQFF. Supplemented by reference TRBV9 and TRBJ2-1, the full variable domain reads DSGVTQTPKHLITATGQRVTLRCSPRSGDLSVYWYQQSLDQGLQFLIQYYNGEERAKGNILERFSAQQFPDLHSELNLSSLELGDSALYFCASSVGGGRIYNEQFFGPGTRLTVL.

On this clone itself: This sample also contains other DNA sequences that code for the same CDR3. The chain employs TRBV15 and TRBJ1-5; D is perhaps TRBD1 (6 bases). Trimming removed 0 bases at V and 0 bases at J, with 6 bases between. Germline loops: CDR1 LNHNV, CDR2 YYDKDF (reference sequence). This CDR3 is built from 15 residues. The CDR3 nucleotides are TGTGCCACCAGCAGAGACAGGGGTAGCAATCAGCCCCAGCATTTT. Its protein product is CATSRDRGSNQPQHF.

This clone came up once. J is TRBJ2-7 and V is TRBV15, with D perhaps matching TRBD2 (6 bases). Deletions cut 4 bases from V and 1 base from J, with 14 bases between. Germline V CDR1 and CDR2: LNHNV, YYDKDF (reference sequence). This CDR3 comprises 15 residues. The CDR3 sequence is CATSNWASASYEQYF. In DNA, the CDR3 is TGTGCCACCAGCAATTGGGCTAGCGCATCCTACGAGCAGTACTTC.

The chain carries TRBV5-6 and TRBJ1-5, with D uncertain. Germline V gene lookup returns CDR1 SGHDT and CDR2 YYEEEE. V dropped 4 bases and J dropped 3 bases, with 8 bases sitting between them. This CDR3 is 13 amino acids long. CDR3 DNA: TGTGCCAGCAGCCCGGGATCCAATCAGCCCCAGCATTTT. It translates to CASSPGSNQPQHF.